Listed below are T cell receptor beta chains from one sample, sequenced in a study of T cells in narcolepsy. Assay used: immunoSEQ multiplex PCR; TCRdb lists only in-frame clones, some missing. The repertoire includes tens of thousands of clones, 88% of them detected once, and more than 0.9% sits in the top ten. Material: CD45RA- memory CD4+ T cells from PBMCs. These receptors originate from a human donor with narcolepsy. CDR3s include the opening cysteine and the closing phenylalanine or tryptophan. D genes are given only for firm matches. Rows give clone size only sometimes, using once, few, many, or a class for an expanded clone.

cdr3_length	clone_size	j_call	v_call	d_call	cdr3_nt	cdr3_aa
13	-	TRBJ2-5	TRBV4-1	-	TGCGCCAGCAGCCTCGGACTCCCAGAGACCCAGTACTTC	CASSLGLPETQYF
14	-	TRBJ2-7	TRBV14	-	TGTGCCAGCAGCCAAGGATTGGGTACCTACGAGCAGTACTTC	CASSQGLGTYEQYF
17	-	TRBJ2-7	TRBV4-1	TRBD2	TGCGCCAGCAGCCAAGTATCTGCTAGCGGCCCCACCTACGAGCAGTACTTC	CASSQVSASGPTYEQYF
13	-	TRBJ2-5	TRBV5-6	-	TGTGCCAGCAGCTTTCAAACAGCAGGGACCCAGTACTTC	CASSFQTAGTQYF
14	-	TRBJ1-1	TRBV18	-	TGTGCCAGCTCCCAATCTCTGGGGGAAACTGAAGCTTTCTTT	CASSQSLGETEAFF
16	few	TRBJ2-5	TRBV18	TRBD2	TGTGCCAGCTCACCCGGCCGACTAGCGGGAAAAGAGACCCAGTACTTC	CASSPGRLAGKETQYF
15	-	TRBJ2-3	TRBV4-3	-	TGCGCCAGCAGCCCCGGAGGGGGTGGCACAGATACGCAGTATTTT	CASSPGGGGTDTQYF
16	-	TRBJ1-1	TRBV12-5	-	TGTGCTGGTGGTTTGCCTCAGCAGGGGCCTCCTCCACAAGCTTTCTTT	CAGGLPQQGPPPQAFF
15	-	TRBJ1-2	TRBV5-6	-	TGTGCCAGCAGCTTGTTGAGAGATTTTAGCTATGGCTACACCTTC	CASSLLRDFSYGYTF
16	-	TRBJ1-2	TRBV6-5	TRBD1	TGTGCCAGCAGTTACACCGGGACAGAGCCTAACTATGGCTACACCTTC	CASSYTGTEPNYGYTF
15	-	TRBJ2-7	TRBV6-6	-	TGTGCCAGCAGTTACTCTCGGGACACTGGCGGGGAGCAGTACTTC	CASSYSRDTGGEQYF
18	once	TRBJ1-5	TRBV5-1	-	TGCGCCAGCAGCTCCATCAAGGGGACGGGGAATTGGAATCAGCCCCAGCATTTT	CASSSIKGTGNWNQPQHF
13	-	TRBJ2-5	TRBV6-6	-	TGTGCCAGCAGTTTTGGGATGCAAGAGACCCAGTACTTC	CASSFGMQETQYF
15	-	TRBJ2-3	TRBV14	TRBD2	TGTGCCAGCAGCCACGGGGGGGGTTTCGAAGATACGCAGTATTTT	CASSHGGGFEDTQYF
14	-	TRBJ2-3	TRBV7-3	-	TGTGCCAGCAGCAACGGGGGGCGCCAAGATACGCAGTATTTT	CASSNGGRQDTQYF
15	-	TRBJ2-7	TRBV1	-	TGCACCAGCAGCCAAGGAGCGGGAGGGCCAGTCGAGCAGTACTTC	CTSSQGAGGPVEQYF
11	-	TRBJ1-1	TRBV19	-	TGTGCCAGTCGGGACCGGGGTGAAGCTTTCTTT	CASRDRGEAFF
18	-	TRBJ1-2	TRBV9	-	TGTGCCAGCAGCGTAGAAAGGCGGACAGCCAGTTGTAGTAATAGTGACACCTTC	CASSVERRTASCSNSDTF
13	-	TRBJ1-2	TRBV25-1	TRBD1	TGTGCCAGCAGTTGGGAGACAGGGGGTGGCTACACCTTC	CASSWETGGGYTF
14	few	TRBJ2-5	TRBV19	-	TGTGCCAGTAGTTCGGGGGAGGGGGAAGAGACCCAGTACTTC	CASSSGEGEETQYF
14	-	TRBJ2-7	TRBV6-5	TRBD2	TGTGCCAGCAGTGTGGGACTAGATGTCTACGAGCAGTACTTC	CASSVGLDVYEQYF
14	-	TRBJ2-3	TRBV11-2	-	TGTGCCAGCAGTGCGCCCGGTAGGGCAGATACGCAGTATTTT	CASSAPGRADTQYF
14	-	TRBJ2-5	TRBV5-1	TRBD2	TGCGCCAGCAGCTCGAGCGGGAGCCAAGAGACCCAGTACTTC	CASSSSGSQETQYF
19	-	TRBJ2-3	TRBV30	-	TGTGCCTGGAGTGTCGCTGCCCCGGGGCGTCCTAGTAGCACAGATACGCAGTATTTT	CAWSVAAPGRPSSTDTQYF
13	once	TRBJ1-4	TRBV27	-	TGTGCCAGCAGTACCCTTTTGAATGAAAAACTGTTTTTT	CASSTLLNEKLFF
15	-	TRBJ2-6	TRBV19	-	TGTGCCAGTACACTGGGACCAGCTGGGGCCAACGTCCTGACTTTC	CASTLGPAGANVLTF
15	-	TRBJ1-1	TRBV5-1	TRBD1	TGCGCCAGCAGCCCTTGGACAGGCCTGAACACTGAAGCTTTCTTT	CASSPWTGLNTEAFF
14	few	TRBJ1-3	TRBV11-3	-	TGTGCCAGCAGCCCGGGCCAATCTGGAAACACCATATATTTT	CASSPGQSGNTIYF
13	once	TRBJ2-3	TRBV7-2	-	TGTGCCAGCAGCTTAATTGGCACAGATACGCAGTATTTT	CASSLIGTDTQYF
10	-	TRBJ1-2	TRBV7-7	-	TGTGCTAGCAGCTTCTTCGGCTGCACCTTC	CASSFFGCTF
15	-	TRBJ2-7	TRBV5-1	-	TGCGCCAGCAGCCAGGATTCGGGGTCCACCTACGAGCAGTACTTC	CASSQDSGSTYEQYF
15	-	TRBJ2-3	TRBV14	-	TGTGCCAGCAGCCCGGGCCGTGATAGCACAGATACGCAGTATTTT	CASSPGRDSTDTQYF
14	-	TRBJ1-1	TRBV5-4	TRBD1	TGTGCCAGCAGCCCGGGACAGGGGCGTACTGAAGCTTTCTTT	CASSPGQGRTEAFF
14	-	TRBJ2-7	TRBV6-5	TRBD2	TGTGCCAGCAGTTCGGCGGGAGGGACTCGAGAGCAGTACTTC	CASSSAGGTREQYF
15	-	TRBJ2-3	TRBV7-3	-	TGTGCCAGCAGCGGAGCCGGGTTAGGCACAGATACGCAGTATTTT	CASSGAGLGTDTQYF
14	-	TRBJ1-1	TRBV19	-	TGTGCCACGGTAAGGGGGGCAGGTTGGACTGAAGCTTTCTTT	CATVRGAGWTEAFF
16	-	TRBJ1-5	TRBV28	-	TGTGCCAGCAGTTTATGGTCCCCGGACGACACTGGCTTCAAGCATTTT	CASSLWSPDDTGFKHF